The text below deals with one TCR beta chain. Its antigen is unknown. This record comes from a study of post-analysis software for immune sequencing data. On the study more broadly: Multiple sclerosis in the patients followed relapsing-remitting, secondary progressive and progressive-relapsing courses.

V dropped 4 bases and J dropped 3 bases, with 12 bases sitting between them. Per the germline V gene, CDR1 is MNHNS and CDR2 is SASEGT. This CDR3 region has 14 residues. Libraries were made from TCR beta cDNA, and they carried unique molecular identifiers. It was from approximately 0.91 to 9.4 million T cells that about half a million cDNA molecules came. Via MiXCR, TCRdb re-called the PCR reads, giving one row per CDR3 protein. This table has some 190,000 distinct CDR3 sequences, approximately 29% appearing once. Study findings and constraints: Higher frequency in patients than in controls was seen for about five TRBV segments, with TRBV5-6, TRBV5-1 and TRBV20-1 among them. The normalized Chao1 diversity of multiple sclerosis patients was significantly lower than that of controls.

The receptor comes from a girl younger than 18 with multiple sclerosis. Sequences were obtained from blood. The chain employs TRBV6-1 and TRBJ1-1; D is possibly TRBD1 (6 bases). CDR3 nucleotide sequence: TGTGCCAGCAGTGCCAGGGGCAGGTACACTGAAGCTTTCTTT. Encoded protein: CASSARGRYTEAFF.